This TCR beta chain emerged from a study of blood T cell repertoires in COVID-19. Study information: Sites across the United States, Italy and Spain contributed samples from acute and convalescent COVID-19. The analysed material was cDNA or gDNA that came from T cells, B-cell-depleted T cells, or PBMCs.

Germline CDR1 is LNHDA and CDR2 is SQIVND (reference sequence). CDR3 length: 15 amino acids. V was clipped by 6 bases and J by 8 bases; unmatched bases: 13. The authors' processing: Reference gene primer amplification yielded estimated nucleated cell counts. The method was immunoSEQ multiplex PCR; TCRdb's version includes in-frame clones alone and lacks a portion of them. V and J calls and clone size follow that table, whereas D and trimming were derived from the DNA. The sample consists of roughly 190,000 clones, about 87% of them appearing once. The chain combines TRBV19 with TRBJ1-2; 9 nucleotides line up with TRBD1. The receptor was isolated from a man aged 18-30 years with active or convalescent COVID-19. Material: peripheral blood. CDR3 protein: CASSPRTTGGGGYTF. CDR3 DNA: TGTGCCAGTAGCCCTCGCACCACAGGGGGCGGAGGCTACACCTTC.